This entry lists 19 T cell receptor beta chains sequenced from one sample in a study of T cell responses to AZD1222 COVID-19 vaccine. Repertoires were generated with immunoSEQ multiplex PCR, while TCRdb's copy carries only in-frame clones and drops some. Seen here are 100,000 to 150,000 clones, about 79% observed once, and the top ten hold roughly a quarter. Here the sequenced sample was peripheral blood, taken 28 days after the second AZD1222 dose. The receptor source for this set is an adult who received the AZD1222 COVID-19 vaccine.

The V and J genes are TRBV2 and TRBJ1-5, with TRBD1 as a possible D gene (6 bases). The CDR3 loop spans 15 amino acids. The V gene lost 8 bases and the J gene lost 3 bases, with 17 bases spanning the gap. The V gene's germline CDR1 is SNHLY and CDR2 FYNNEI. The CDR3 loop is CASAGQILSNQPQHF. CDR3 nucleotides: TGTGCCAGCGCCGGACAGATACTATCCAATCAGCCCCAGCATTTT.

The chain couples TRBV3-1 (or the pseudogene TRBV3-2) to TRBJ1-1; D gene uncertain. CDR1 LGHDT and CDR2 YNNKEL come from the germline V gene (reference sequence). The CDR3 length is 15 residues. V was trimmed by 0 bases and J by 4 bases, leaving 12 bases between them. The CDR3 loop is CASSQDFVWATEAFF. The CDR3 DNA is TGTGCCAGCAGCCAAGATTTCGTATGGGCCACTGAAGCTTTCTTT.

To note about this clone: One end of the junction fails to match germline, which may point to a read error. The chain carries TRBV6-2 or TRBV6-3 and TRBJ2-3; 10 nucleotides line up with TRBD1. CDR1 and CDR2 (germline): MNHEY, SVGEGT. This CDR3 spans 17 amino acids. The CDR3 region has the DNA TGTGCCAGCGGTTACCCGTTGACAGGGGGCCACCATGATACGCAGTATTTT. It encodes CASGYPLTGGHHDTQYF.

The chain carries TRBV14 and TRBJ1-5; D perhaps matches TRBD1 (6 bases). This CDR3 comprises 14 residues. Between the trimmed V and J ends, which lost 6 bases and 4 bases, there was a span of 13 bases. Germline CDR1 is SGHDN and CDR2 is FVKESK. This CDR3 is CASSFGGKNQPQHF. CDR3 nucleotides: TGTGCCAGCAGTTTCGGGGGCAAAAATCAGCCCCAGCATTTT.

The chain carries TRBV7-2 and TRBJ2-3; D not certain. Trimming took 4 bases from V and 4 from J, leaving 6 bases between them. This CDR3 has 12 residues. CDR1 SGHTA and CDR2 FQGNSA come from the germline V gene. CDR3 DNA sequence: TGTGCCAGCAGCTCCCGGGCAGATACGCAGTATTTT. This encodes CASSSRADTQYF. Supplemented by reference TRBV7-2 and TRBJ2-3, the full variable domain reads GAGVSQSPSNKVTEKGKDVELRCDPISGHTALYWYRQSLGQGLEFLIYFQGNSAPDKSGLPSDRFSAERTGGSVSTLTIQRTQQEDSAVYLCASSSRADTQYFGPGTRLTVL.

The chain combines TRBV2 with TRBJ1-6; D unclear. V lost 2 bases and J lost 10, with 15 bases in between. From germline, CDR1 is SNHLY and CDR2 FYNNEI. The CDR3 has 15 amino acids. The chain's CDR3 is CASSERTAQGSPLHF. Written as DNA, the CDR3 is TGTGCCAGCAGTGAAAGGACCGCGCAAGGATCACCCCTCCACTTT.

The chain joins TRBV7-8 to TRBJ2-6; D is possibly TRBD2 (5 bases). The germline gives CDR1 SGHVS, CDR2 FQNEAQ. V was clipped by 5 bases and J by 1 base, with 6 bases between them. CDR3 length: 14 amino acids. The CDR3 coding sequence is TGTGCCAGCAGCGAGCGGTCTGGGGCCAACGTCCTGACTTTC. It is translated as CASSERSGANVLTF. The variable domain in full, completed from reference TRBV7-8 and TRBJ2-6, reads GAGVSQSPRYKVAKRGQDVALRCDPISGHVSLFWYQQALGQGPEFLTYFQNEAQLDKSGLPSDRFFAERPEGSVSTLKIQRTQQEDSAVYLCASSERSGANVLTFGAGSRLTVL.

This rearrangement joins TRBV5-5 to TRBJ1-1, with no clear D. The V gene lost 1 base and the J gene lost 0 bases, with 7 bases spanning the gap. Germline CDR1 reads SGHKS; CDR2 reads YYEKEE (reference sequence). The CDR3 runs 14 residues. DNA of the CDR3: TGTGCCAGCAGCTTGAAGGTTATGAACACTGAAGCTTTCTTT. Translating gives CASSLKVMNTEAFF.

This clone was found once. J is TRBJ2-1 and V is TRBV5-4, with D possibly TRBD2 on 6 matching bases. Trimming shortened V by 4 bases and J by 8 bases, and 19 bases separated the two germline ends. There are 15 residues in the CDR3. Germline CDR1 is SGHNT and CDR2 is YYREEE (reference sequence). In DNA, the CDR3 is TGTGCCAGCAGCGATCGACTAGGTGTTGGCTATGAGCAGTTCTTC. Its protein is CASSDRLGVGYEQFF.

This clone was observed once. CDR3 sequence reads: CASSRISGTYNEQFF. The CDR3 nucleotides are TGTGCCAGCAGCCGCATCTCCGGGACTTACAATGAGCAGTTCTTC. V usage is TRBV7-2 and J usage is TRBJ2-1, with a tentative D call TRBD2 (6 bases). In germline, CDR1 is SGHTA, CDR2 FQGNSA. V gave up 5 bases and J gave up 4 bases, with 15 bases separating them. The CDR3 has 15 residues.

The V call is TRBV11-2, the J call TRBJ2-7; unclear D gene. Trimming stripped 3 bases from V and 1 base from J, with 10 bases between. The germline gives CDR1 SGHAT, CDR2 FQNNGV. CDR3 length: 14 residues. The CDR3 here is CASSFSTFSYEQYF. The CDR3 coding sequence is TGTGCCAGCAGCTTCTCGACCTTTTCCTACGAGCAGTACTTC.

This chain uses TRBV9 with TRBJ1-2; the match to TRBD1 covers 8 bases. The CDR3 extends over 13 amino acids. CDR1 and CDR2 from the germline V gene are SGDLS and YYNGEE. The V segment lost 0 bases and the J segment 5 bases; nucleotides outside the gene matches: 0. The CDR3 is CASSVGTGYGYTF. The DNA for the CDR3 is TGTGCCAGCAGCGTAGGGACAGGGTATGGCTACACCTTC.

The genes are TRBV5-1 and TRBJ1-2; possibly TRBD1 for D (5 bases). The ends were cut back, 4 bases at V and 6 bases at J, with 19 bases in the middle. This CDR3 comprises 15 residues. Germline CDR1 and CDR2: SGHRS and YFSETQ. CDR3 protein: CASSTHGEGRNGYTF. The DNA of the CDR3 is TGCGCCAGCAGCACACACGGGGAGGGGAGGAATGGCTACACCTTC. The variable domain in full, with the rest retrieved from reference TRBV5-1 and TRBJ1-2, is KAGVTQTPRYLIKTRGQQVTLSCSPISGHRSVSWYQQTPGQGLQFLFEYFSETQRNKGNFPGRFSGRQFSNSRSEMNVSTLELGDSALYLCASSTHGEGRNGYTFGSGTRLTVV.

The J gene is TRBJ1-1, the V gene TRBV15; no reliable D call. The CDR3 contains 13 residues. Germline lookup yields CDR1 LNHNV and CDR2 YYDKDF (reference sequence). V was trimmed by 0 bases and J by 3 bases, leaving 5 bases between them. CDR3 sequence reads: CATSRDGHTEAFF. Here the CDR3 DNA reads TGTGCCACCAGCAGAGATGGCCACACTGAAGCTTTCTTT.

This chain joins TRBV5-1 and TRBJ2-7; tentatively, D is TRBD2 (6 bases). Germline V CDR1 and CDR2: SGHRS, YFSETQ. The CDR3 spans 16 residues. Trimming stripped 0 bases from V and 2 bases from J, with 15 bases between. CDR3 DNA sequence: TGCGCCAGCAGCTTGGGGGACTCGATTTTCACCTACGAGCAGTACTTC. It yields the protein CASSLGDSIFTYEQYF.

Only a few counts were recorded for this clone. The chain joins TRBV6-1 to TRBJ2-7; D is uncertain. Per the germline V gene, CDR1 is MNHNS and CDR2 is SASEGT. V shed 0 bases and J shed 0 bases, with 9 bases lying between them. The CDR3 loop spans 15 amino acids. The CDR3 coding sequence is TGTGCCAGCAGTGAAGCGCCGGACGCCTCCTACGAGCAGTACTTC. Its protein is CASSEAPDASYEQYF.

The chain uses TRBV6-5 and TRBJ2-4, with D possibly called TRBD1 or TRBD2 (5 bases each). The CDR3 loop spans 13 amino acids. Trimming cost V 0 bases and J 11 bases, with 11 bases left between them. The germline V gene encodes CDR1 MNHEY and CDR2 SVGAGI. The CDR3: CASSYSGPHLQYF. The CDR3 region has the DNA TGTGCCAGCAGTTACTCGGGACCTCACCTTCAGTACTTC.

The chain couples TRBV4-3 to TRBJ2-1, with 14 bases identical to TRBD2. Germline CDR1 reads LGHNA; CDR2 reads YSLEER. The length of the CDR3 is 17 residues. The J segment lost 3 bases and the V segment lost 3 bases, leaving 4 bases of the junction unmatched. CDR3 loop: CASSQTSGGVRYNEQFF. Written as DNA, the CDR3 is TGCGCCAGCAGCCAGACTAGCGGGGGGGTTCGCTACAATGAGCAGTTCTTC.

By frequency in the sample, this clone is medium-sized. This chain uses TRBV5-4 with TRBJ1-1; weak D call: TRBD1 (5 bases). The CDR3 extends over 14 amino acids. Trimming removed 2 bases at V and 1 base at J, with 9 bases between. The germline CDR1 and CDR2 sequences are SGHNT and YYREEE (reference sequence). For the CDR3, the DNA is TGTGCCAGCAGCTTTGGGAGGGGGAACACTGAAGCTTTCTTT. It is translated as CASSFGRGNTEAFF. The full variable domain, with the rest looked up from reference TRBV5-4 and TRBJ1-1, is ETGVTQSPTHLIKTRGQQVTLRCSSQSGHNTVSWYQQALGQGPQFIFQYYREEENGRGNFPPRFSGLQFPNYSSELNVNALELDDSALYLCASSFGRGNTEAFFGQGTRLTVV.